This record looks at one T cell receptor beta chain sequence and its context. The sample belongs to a study of long-term antiretroviral therapy in people with HIV. The libraries were made with immunoSEQ v3.0 at survey level. The table came from immunoSEQ multiplex PCR; TCRdb's copy has only in-frame clones and leaves some out. The sample lists approximately 35,000 clones, 78% occurring once. This CDR3 is 16 amino acids long. CDR1 is SEHNR and CDR2 is FQNEAQ in the germline V gene (reference sequence). J was trimmed by 5 bases and V by 1 base; bases with no gene match: 5. This chain uses TRBV7-9 with TRBJ2-3, with 11 bases fitting TRBD2. This sequence originates from a woman between 45 and 65 years old with HIV. The sample was unsorted PBMCs, taken 3.1 years after starting antiretroviral therapy. CDR3 coding DNA: TGTGCCAGCAGCTTAGTGGTAGCGGGGGGGCGAGATACGCAGTATTTT. Translated: CASSLVVAGGRDTQYF. Variable domain in full (rest from reference TRBV7-9 and TRBJ2-3): DTGVSQNPRHKITKRGQNVTFRCDPISEHNRLYWYRQTLGQGPEFLTYFQNEAQLEKSRLLSDRFSAERPKGSFSTLEIQRTEQGDSAMYLCASSLVVAGGRDTQYFGPGTRLTVL.